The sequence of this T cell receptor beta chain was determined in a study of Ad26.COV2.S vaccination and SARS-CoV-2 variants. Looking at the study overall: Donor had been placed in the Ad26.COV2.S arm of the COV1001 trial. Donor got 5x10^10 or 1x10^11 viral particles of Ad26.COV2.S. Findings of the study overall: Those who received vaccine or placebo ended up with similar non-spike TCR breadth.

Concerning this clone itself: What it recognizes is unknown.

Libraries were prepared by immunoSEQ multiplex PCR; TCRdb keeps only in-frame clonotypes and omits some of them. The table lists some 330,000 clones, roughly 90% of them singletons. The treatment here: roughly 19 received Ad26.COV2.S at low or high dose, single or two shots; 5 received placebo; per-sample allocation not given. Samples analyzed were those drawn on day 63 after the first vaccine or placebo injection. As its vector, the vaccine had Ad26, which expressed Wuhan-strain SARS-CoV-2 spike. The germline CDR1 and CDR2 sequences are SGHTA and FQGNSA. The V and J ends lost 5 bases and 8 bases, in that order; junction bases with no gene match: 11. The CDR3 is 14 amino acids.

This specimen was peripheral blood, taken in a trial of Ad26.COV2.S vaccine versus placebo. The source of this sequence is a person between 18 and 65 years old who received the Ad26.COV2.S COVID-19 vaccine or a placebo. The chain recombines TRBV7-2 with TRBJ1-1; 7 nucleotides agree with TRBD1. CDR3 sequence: CASSPPRTGREAFF. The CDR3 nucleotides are TGTGCCAGCAGCCCGCCCAGGACAGGTAGAGAAGCTTTCTTT.